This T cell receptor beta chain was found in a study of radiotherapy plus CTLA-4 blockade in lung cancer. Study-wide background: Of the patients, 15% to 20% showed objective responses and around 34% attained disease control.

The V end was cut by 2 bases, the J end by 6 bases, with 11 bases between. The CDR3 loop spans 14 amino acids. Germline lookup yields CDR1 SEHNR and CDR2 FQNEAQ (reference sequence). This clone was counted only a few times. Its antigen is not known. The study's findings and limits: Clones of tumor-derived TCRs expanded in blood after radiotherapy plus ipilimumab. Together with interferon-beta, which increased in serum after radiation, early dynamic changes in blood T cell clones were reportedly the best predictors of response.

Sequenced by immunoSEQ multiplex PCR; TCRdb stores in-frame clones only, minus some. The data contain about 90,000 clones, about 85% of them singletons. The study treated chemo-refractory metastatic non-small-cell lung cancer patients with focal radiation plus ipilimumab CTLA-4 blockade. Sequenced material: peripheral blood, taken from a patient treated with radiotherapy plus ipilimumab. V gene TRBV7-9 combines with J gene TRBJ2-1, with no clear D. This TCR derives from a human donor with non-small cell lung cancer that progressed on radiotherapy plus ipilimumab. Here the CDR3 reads CASSLLSYLNEQFF. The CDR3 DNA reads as TGTGCCAGCAGCTTACTCAGTTACCTCAATGAGCAGTTCTTC.